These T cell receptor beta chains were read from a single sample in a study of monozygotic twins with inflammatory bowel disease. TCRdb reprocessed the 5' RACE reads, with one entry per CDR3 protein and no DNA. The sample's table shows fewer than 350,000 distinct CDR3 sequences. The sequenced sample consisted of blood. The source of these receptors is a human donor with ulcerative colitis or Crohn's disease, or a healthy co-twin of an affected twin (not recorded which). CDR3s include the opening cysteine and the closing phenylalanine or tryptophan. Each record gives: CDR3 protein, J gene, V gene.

CAISQESRPYEQYF TRBJ2-7 TRBV10-3
CASSARGAETYEQYF TRBJ2-7 TRBV7-8
CASSRGMANTGELFF TRBJ2-2 TRBV7-9
CASSGRGSGNTIYF TRBJ1-3 TRBV9
CATRDPYNEQFF TRBJ2-1 TRBV24-1
CASSLQDPNTEAFF TRBJ1-1 TRBV5-1
CASSLFRSNTGELFF TRBJ2-2 TRBV5-1
CASSYDRRNMQYF TRBJ2-4 TRBV6-5
CASSLARANYGYTF TRBJ1-2 TRBV27
CASSFRGGHSTDTQYF TRBJ2-3 TRBV28
CASSLWAGGRWNEQFF TRBJ2-1 TRBV27
CASSQSTGGRTREQFF TRBJ2-1 TRBV14
CASSFSPPQETQYF TRBJ2-5 TRBV27
CASTRPGQTNTIYF TRBJ1-3 TRBV19
CSAHNSGGVDTQYF TRBJ2-3 TRBV20-1
CASSLNLWGYTF TRBJ1-2 TRBV7-2
CAWSVRAHYGYTF TRBJ1-2 TRBV30
CASSTGSGNEQFF TRBJ2-1 TRBV12-3/TRBV12-4
CSATSDSESTDTQYF TRBJ2-3 TRBV20-1
CATSRDGNNYGYTF TRBJ1-2 TRBV15
CASSYTKTGGDEKLFF TRBJ1-4 TRBV6-5
CSVEDGGQIYGYTF TRBJ1-2 TRBV29-1
CASSYTRGYEQYF TRBJ2-7 TRBV6-5
CASSPWAESGELFF TRBJ2-2 TRBV5-1
CASGRDYNEQFF TRBJ2-1 TRBV12-3/TRBV12-4
CSARTSGWETQYF TRBJ2-5 TRBV20-1
CSAWNSGDGTDTQYF TRBJ2-3 TRBV20-1
CSAREDNEKLFF TRBJ1-4 TRBV20-1
CSAQTPTGSLYNSPLHF TRBJ1-6 TRBV20-1
CSVATSGKRGEQYF TRBJ2-7 TRBV29-1
CASSEREGPGYEQYF TRBJ2-7 TRBV2
CASSWGGWSSYNEQFF TRBJ2-1 TRBV5-1
CSAHPQGGDSYEQYF TRBJ2-7 TRBV20-1
CATSDSLGQGKQPQHF TRBJ1-5 TRBV24-1
CASSVEDSPPYGYTF TRBJ1-2 TRBV9
CASSVERTGTLHTQYF TRBJ2-3 TRBV9
CASRGGSRGQETQYF TRBJ2-5 TRBV12-3/TRBV12-4
CASSQDRRDTQYF TRBJ2-3 TRBV4-2
CASSSYQFPGYGYTF TRBJ1-2 TRBV28
CASKSSGRETQYF TRBJ2-5 TRBV27
CASSSLRGHNEQFF TRBJ2-1 TRBV11-2
CASSPSGGVNTEAFF TRBJ1-1 TRBV18
CASMVAGTIYNEQFF TRBJ2-1 TRBV2
CASSPHTGTGEDTQYF TRBJ2-3 TRBV7-9
CASSPSGGIGEQFF TRBJ2-1 TRBV2
CASSSPGLSTDTQYF TRBJ2-3 TRBV27
CASSPSRTGYTF TRBJ1-2 TRBV7-2